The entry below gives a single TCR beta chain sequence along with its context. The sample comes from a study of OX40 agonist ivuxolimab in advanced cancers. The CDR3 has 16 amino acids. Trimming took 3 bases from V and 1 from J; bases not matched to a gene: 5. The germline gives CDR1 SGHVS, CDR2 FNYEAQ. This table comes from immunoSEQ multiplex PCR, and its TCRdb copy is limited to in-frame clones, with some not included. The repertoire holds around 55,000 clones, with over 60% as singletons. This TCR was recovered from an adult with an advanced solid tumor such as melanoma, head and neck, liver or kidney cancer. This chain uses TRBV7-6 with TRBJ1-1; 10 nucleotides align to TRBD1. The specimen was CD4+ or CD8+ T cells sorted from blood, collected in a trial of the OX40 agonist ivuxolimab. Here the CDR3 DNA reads TGTGCCAGCAGCTTTAGACAGGGGGCGCCGAACACTGAAGCTTTCTTT. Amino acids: CASSFRQGAPNTEAFF.